This T cell receptor (beta chain) was sequenced in a study of blood T cell repertoires in COVID-19. In the study overall: The analysed material was cDNA or gDNA that came from T cells, B-cell-depleted T cells, or PBMCs.

In the authors' methods: Amplified reference gene primers provided the basis for estimating nucleated cell counts. Data came from immunoSEQ multiplex PCR; TCRdb stores just in-frame clones and leaves some out. V, J and clone size reflect that table, while D and trimming were determined from the DNA. This sample carries over 90,000 clones, about 86% of them seen once, and the ten largest clones take around 3.5%. The sample consisted of peripheral blood. This clonotype was obtained from a human donor in a cohort sampled during active COVID-19.

The CDR3 loop reads CASSLGASANNEQFF. CDR3 DNA sequence: TGTGCCAGCAGCCTAGGGGCTAGCGCCAACAATGAGCAGTTCTTC. The genes are TRBV7-9 and TRBJ2-1; D possibly corresponds to TRBD2 (6 bases). Germline values: CDR1 SEHNR, CDR2 FQNEAQ (reference sequence). The ends were cut back, 5 bases at V and 5 bases at J, with 16 bases in the middle. This CDR3 is built from 15 residues. The variable domain in full, with the rest retrieved from reference TRBV7-9 and TRBJ2-1, is DTGVSQNPRHKITKRGQNVTFRCDPISEHNRLYWYRQTLGQGPEFLTYFQNEAQLEKSRLLSDRFSAERPKGSFSTLEIQRTEQGDSAMYLCASSLGASANNEQFFGPGTRLTVL.